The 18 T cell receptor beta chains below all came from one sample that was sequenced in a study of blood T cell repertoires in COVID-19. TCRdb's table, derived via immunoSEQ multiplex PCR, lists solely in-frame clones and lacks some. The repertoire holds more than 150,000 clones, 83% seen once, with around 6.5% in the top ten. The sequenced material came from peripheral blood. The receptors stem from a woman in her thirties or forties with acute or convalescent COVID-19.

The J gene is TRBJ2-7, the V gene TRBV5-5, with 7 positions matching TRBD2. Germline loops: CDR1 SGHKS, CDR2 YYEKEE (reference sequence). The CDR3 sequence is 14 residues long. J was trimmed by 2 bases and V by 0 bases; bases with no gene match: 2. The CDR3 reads CASSLAGTTYEQYF. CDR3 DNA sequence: TGTGCCAGCAGCTTGGCCGGGACTACCTACGAGCAGTACTTC.

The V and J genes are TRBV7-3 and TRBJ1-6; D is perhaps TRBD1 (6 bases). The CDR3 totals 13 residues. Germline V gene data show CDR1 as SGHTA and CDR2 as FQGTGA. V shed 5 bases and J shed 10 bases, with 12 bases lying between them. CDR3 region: CASSLGGKSPLHF. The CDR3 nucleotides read TGTGCCAGCAGCCTAGGGGGAAAATCACCCCTCCACTTT. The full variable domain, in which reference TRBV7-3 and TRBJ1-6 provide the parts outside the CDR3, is GAGVSQTPSNKVTEKGKYVELRCDPISGHTALYWYRQSLGQGPEFLIYFQGTGAADDSGLPNDRFFAVRPEGSVSTLKIQRTERGDSAVYLCASSLGGKSPLHFGNGTRLTVT.

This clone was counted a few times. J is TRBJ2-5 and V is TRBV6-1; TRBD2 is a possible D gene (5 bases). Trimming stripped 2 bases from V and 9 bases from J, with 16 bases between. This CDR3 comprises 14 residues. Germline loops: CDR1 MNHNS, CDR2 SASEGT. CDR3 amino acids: CASSEFHESGAQYF. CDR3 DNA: TGTGCCAGCAGTGAATTTCATGAATCCGGGGCCCAGTACTTC.

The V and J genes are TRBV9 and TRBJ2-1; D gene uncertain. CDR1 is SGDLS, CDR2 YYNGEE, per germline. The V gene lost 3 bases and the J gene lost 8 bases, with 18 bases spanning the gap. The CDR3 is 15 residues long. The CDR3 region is CASSANIWSLDEQFF. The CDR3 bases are TGTGCCAGCAGCGCCAATATATGGAGTCTCGATGAGCAGTTCTTC.

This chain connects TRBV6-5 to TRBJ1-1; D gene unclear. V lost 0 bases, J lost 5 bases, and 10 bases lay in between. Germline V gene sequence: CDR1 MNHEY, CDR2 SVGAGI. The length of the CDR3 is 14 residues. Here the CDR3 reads CASSYSPGRTEAFF. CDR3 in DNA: TGTGCCAGCAGTTACTCTCCGGGAAGGACTGAAGCTTTCTTT.

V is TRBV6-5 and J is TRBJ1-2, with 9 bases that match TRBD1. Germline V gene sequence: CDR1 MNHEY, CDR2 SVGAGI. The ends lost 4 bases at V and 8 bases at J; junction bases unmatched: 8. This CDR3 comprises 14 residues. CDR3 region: CASSSRTGAGGYTF. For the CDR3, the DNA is TGTGCCAGCAGTTCACGGACAGGGGCCGGGGGCTACACCTTC.

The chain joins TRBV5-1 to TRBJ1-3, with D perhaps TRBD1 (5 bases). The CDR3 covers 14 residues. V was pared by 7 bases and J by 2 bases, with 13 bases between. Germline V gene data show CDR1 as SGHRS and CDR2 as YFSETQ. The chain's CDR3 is CASSQGEAGNTIYF. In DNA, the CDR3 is TGCGCCAGCTCGCAGGGTGAGGCTGGAAACACCATATATTTT. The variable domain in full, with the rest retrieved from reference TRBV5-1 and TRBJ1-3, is KAGVTQTPRYLIKTRGQQVTLSCSPISGHRSVSWYQQTPGQGLQFLFEYFSETQRNKGNFPGRFSGRQFSNSRSEMNVSTLELGDSALYLCASSQGEAGNTIYFGEGSWLTVV.

As DNA, the CDR3 is TGTGCCAGCTCAAAATCGGGGAGCGAGTACGAGCAGTACTTC. It specifies CASSKSGSEYEQYF. The genes are TRBV18 and TRBJ2-7; TRBD2 is a possible D gene (5 bases). The CDR3 length is 14 residues. Deletions cut 5 bases from V and 4 bases from J, with 15 bases between. Germline V gives CDR1 KGHSH, CDR2 LQKENI.

In DNA form, the CDR3 reads TGTGCCAGCAGCTCGCTGACAGGAGGAAACACCATATATTTT. This translates into CASSSLTGGNTIYF. The V and J genes are TRBV7-9 and TRBJ1-3; D might be TRBD1 (6 bases). The CDR3 runs 14 residues. The V and J ends lost 4 bases and 4 bases respectively, with 11 bases between them. The V gene's germline CDR1 is SEHNR and CDR2 FQNEAQ (reference sequence).

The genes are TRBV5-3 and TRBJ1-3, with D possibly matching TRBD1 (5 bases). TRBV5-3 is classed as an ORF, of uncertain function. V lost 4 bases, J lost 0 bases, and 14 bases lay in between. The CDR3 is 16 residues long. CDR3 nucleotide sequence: TGTGCCAGAAGCGGACTTGCGGGGGTCTCTGGAAACACCATATATTTT. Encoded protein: CARSGLAGVSGNTIYF.

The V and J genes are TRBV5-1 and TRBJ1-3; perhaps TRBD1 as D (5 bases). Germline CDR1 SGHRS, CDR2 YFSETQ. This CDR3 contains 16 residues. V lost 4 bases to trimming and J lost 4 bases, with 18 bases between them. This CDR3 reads CASSPRAGREGNTIYF. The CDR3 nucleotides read TGCGCCAGCAGCCCTAGAGCGGGCAGGGAAGGAAACACCATATATTTT.

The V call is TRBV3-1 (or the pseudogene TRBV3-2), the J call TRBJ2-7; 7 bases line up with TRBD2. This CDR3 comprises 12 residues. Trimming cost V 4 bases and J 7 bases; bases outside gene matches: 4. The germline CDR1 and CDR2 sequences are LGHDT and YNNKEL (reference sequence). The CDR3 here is CASSRLGGEQYF. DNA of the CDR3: TGTGCCAGCAGCCGCTTGGGGGGGGAGCAGTACTTC.

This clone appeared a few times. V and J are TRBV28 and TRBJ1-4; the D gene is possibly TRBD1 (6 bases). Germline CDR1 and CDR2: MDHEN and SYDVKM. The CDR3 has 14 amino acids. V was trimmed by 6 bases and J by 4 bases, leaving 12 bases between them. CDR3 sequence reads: CASSQGWGNEKLFF. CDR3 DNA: TGTGCCAGCAGCCAGGGGTGGGGTAATGAAAAACTGTTTTTT. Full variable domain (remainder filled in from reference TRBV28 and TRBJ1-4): DVKVTQSSRYLVKRTGEKVFLECVQDMDHENMFWYRQDPGLGLRLIYFSYDVKMKEKGDIPEGYSVSREKKERFSLILESASTNQTSMYLCASSQGWGNEKLFFGSGTQLSVL.

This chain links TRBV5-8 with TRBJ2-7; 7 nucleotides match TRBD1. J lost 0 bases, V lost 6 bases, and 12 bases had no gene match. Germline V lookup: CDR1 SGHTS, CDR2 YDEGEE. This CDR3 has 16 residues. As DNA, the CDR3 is TGTGCCAGCACTCTCCCGAGGGGGCCTTTCTCCTACGAGCAGTACTTC. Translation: CASTLPRGPFSYEQYF.

CDR3 bases: TGTGCCAGCAGCTCGCTACGGACAGGGGAGGACACTGAAGCTTTCTTT. It is translated as CASSSLRTGEDTEAFF. This chain connects TRBV3-1 (or the pseudogene TRBV3-2) to TRBJ1-1; TRBD1 matches at 9 bases. Looked up from germline, CDR1 is LGHDT and CDR2 is YNNKEL (reference sequence). The trim removed 5 bases at V and 3 bases at J, leaving 10 bases unmatched. The CDR3 has 16 residues.

CDR3 DNA: TGTGCCAGCTCACAAGCTAATACTGAAGCTTTCTTT. Amino acids: CASSQANTEAFF. This sequence joins TRBV18 and TRBJ1-1; D is uncertain. This CDR3 has 12 residues. Trimming removed 4 bases at V and 5 bases at J, with 8 bases between. The germline V gene encodes CDR1 KGHSH and CDR2 LQKENI.

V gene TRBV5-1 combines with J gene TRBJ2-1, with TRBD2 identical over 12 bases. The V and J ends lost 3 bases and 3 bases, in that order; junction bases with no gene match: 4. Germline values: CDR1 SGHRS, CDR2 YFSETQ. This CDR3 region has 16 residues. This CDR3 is CASSSLTSGGYNEQFF. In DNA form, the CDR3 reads TGCGCCAGCAGCTCTTTGACTAGCGGGGGCTACAATGAGCAGTTCTTC.

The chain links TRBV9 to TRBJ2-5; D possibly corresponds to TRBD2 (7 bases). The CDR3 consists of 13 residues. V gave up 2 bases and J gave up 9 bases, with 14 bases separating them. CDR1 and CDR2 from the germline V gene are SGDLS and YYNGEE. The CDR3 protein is CASSVKGGQAQYF. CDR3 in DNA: TGTGCCAGCAGCGTTAAGGGGGGGCAGGCCCAGTACTTC.